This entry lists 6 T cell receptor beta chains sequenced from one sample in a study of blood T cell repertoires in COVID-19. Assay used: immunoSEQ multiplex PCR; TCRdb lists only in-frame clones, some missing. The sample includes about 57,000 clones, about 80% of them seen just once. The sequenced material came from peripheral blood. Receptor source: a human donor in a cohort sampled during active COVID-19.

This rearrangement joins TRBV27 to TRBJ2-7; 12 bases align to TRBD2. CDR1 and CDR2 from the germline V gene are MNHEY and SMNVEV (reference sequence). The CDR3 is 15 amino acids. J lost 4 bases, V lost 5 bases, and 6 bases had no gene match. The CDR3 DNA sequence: TGTGCCAGCAGTCTGACTAGCGGGAGTCTATACGAGCAGTACTTC. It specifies CASSLTSGSLYEQYF.

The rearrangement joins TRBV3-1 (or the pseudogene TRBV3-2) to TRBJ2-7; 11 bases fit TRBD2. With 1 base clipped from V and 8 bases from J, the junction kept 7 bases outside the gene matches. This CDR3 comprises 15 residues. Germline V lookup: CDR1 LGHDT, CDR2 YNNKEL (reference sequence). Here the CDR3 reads CASSQVTSGMAKQYF. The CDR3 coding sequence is TGTGCCAGCAGCCAAGTGACTAGCGGGATGGCAAAGCAGTACTTC.

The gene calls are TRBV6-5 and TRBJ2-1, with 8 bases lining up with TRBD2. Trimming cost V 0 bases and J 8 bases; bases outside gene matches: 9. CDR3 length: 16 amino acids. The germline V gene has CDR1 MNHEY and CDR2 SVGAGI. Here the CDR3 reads CASSYSRSGRGHEQFF. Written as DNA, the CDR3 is TGTGCCAGCAGTTACTCGAGGAGCGGGAGAGGTCATGAGCAGTTCTTC.

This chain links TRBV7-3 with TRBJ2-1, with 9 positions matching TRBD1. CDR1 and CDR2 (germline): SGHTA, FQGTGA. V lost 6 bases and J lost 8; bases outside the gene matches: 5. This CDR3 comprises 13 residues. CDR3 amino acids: CASSQDRGYEQFF. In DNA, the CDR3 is TGTGCCAGCAGTCAGGACAGGGGCTATGAGCAGTTCTTC. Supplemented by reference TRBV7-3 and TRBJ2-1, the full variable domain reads GAGVSQTPSNKVTEKGKYVELRCDPISGHTALYWYRQSLGQGPEFLIYFQGTGAADDSGLPNDRFFAVRPEGSVSTLKIQRTERGDSAVYLCASSQDRGYEQFFGPGTRLTVL.

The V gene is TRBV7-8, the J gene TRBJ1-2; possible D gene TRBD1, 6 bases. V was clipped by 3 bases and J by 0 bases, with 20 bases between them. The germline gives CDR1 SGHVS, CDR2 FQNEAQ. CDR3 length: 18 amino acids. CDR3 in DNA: TGTGCCAGCAGCTTTTATCCCTCGGGGGGCGACCCTAACTATGGCTACACCTTC. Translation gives CASSFYPSGGDPNYGYTF. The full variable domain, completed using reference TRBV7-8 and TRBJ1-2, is GAGVSQSPRYKVAKRGQDVALRCDPISGHVSLFWYQQALGQGPEFLTYFQNEAQLDKSGLPSDRFFAERPEGSVSTLKIQRTQQEDSAVYLCASSFYPSGGDPNYGYTFGSGTRLTVV.

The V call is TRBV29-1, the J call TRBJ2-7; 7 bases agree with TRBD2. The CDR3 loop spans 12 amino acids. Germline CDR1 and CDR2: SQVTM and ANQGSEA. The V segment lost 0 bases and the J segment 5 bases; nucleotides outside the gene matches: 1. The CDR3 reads CSVEDGGDEQYF. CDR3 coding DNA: TGCAGCGTTGAAGATGGGGGGGACGAGCAGTACTTC.